Sequencing of this T cell receptor (beta chain) was carried out in a study of cytomegalovirus exposure and HLA in healthy donors. After removal of 2 bases from V and 4 bases from J, the junction contained 3 bases not matched to a gene. The CDR3 is 13 residues long. Germline V CDR1 and CDR2: SQVTM, ANQGSEA. The PCR was carried out with 60 Vbeta primers and 13 Jbeta primers. Produced via immunoSEQ multiplex PCR; TCRdb's table is partial and in-frame only. The sample comprises around 160,000 clones, approximately 72% of which are singletons, and approximately 1.5% rests with the top ten. This clone has more than one count but fewer than ten.

The sequence derives from a man aged 45 to 65 in good health and CMV-seronegative. The chain has TRBV29-1 and TRBJ2-5, with TRBD2 identical over 8 bases. Material for sequencing was PBMCs. The CDR3 spells CSVEKAGVETQYF. CDR3 sequence (DNA): TGCAGCGTTGAAAAAGCGGGGGTAGAGACCCAGTACTTC. Full variable domain (remainder filled in from reference TRBV29-1 and TRBJ2-5): SAVISQKPSRDICQRGTSLTIQCQVDSQVTMMFWYRQQPGQSLTLIATANQGSEATYESGFVIDKFPISRPNLTFSTLTVSNMSPEDSSIYLCSVEKAGVETQYFGPGTRLLVL.